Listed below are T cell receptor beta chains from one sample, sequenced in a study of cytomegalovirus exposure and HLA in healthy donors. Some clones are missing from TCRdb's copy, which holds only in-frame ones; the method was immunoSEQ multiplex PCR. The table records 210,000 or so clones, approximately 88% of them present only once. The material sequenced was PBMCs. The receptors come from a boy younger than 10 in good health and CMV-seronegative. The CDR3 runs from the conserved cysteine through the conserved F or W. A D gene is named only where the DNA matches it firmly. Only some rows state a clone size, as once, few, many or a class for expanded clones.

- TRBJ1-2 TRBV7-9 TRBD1 CASSLQGNGYTF TGTGCCAGCAGCCTACAGGGGAATGGCTACACCTTC
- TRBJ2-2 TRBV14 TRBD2 CASSDAGVSSGELFF TGTGCCAGCAGCGACGCGGGAGTTTCCTCCGGGGAGCTGTTTTTT
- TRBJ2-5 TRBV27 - CASSLNRGGQTQETQYF TGTGCCAGCAGTTTAAATAGAGGTGGACAGACCCAAGAGACCCAGTACTTC
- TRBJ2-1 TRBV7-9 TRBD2 CASNSGAGLAGLNEQFF TGTGCCAGCAATTCGGGGGCCGGACTAGCGGGACTCAATGAGCAGTTCTTC
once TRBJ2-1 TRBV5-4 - CASSFNYNEQFF TGTGCCAGCAGCTTCAACTACAATGAGCAGTTCTTC
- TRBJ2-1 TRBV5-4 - CASSHARIRGAYNEQFF TGTGCCAGCAGCCACGCCCGAATCCGTGGAGCCTACAATGAGCAGTTCTTC
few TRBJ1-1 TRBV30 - CAWRGQGMNTEAFF TGTGCCTGGAGAGGGCAGGGAATGAACACTGAAGCTTTCTTT
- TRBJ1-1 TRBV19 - CASSIDRGSEAFF TGTGCCAGTAGTATAGACAGGGGTTCTGAAGCTTTCTTT
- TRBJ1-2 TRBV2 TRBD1 CASSDIGTGANYGYTF TGTGCCAGCAGTGATATTGGGACAGGGGCTAACTATGGCTACACCTTC
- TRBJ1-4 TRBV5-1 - CASRYDEKLFF TGCGCCAGCAGATATGATGAAAAACTGTTTTTT
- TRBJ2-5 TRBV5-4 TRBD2 CASSRPGLAGTETQYF TGTGCCAGCAGCCGACCGGGACTAGCGGGGACAGAGACCCAGTACTTC
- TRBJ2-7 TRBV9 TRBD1 CASSVGTGFYEQYF TGTGCCAGCAGCGTAGGGACAGGGTTTTACGAGCAGTACTTC
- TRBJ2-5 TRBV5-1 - CASRLEIEETQYF TGCGCCAGCAGATTAGAGATCGAAGAGACCCAGTACTTC
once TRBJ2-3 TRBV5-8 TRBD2 CASSLLTSGFTDTQYF TGTGCCAGCAGCTTGCTGACTAGCGGGTTCACAGATACGCAGTATTTT
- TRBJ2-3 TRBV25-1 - CASSDDGGGRTDTQYF TGTGCCAGCAGTGACGATGGGGGGGGCCGCACAGATACGCAGTATTTT
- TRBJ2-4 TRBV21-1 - CASSKGRKRESLAKNIQYF TGTGCCAGCAGCAAAGGGAGGAAGCGGGAGAGTTTAGCCAAAAACATTCAGTACTTC
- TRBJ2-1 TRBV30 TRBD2 CAWSIWTSGNEQFF TGTGCCTGGAGTATATGGACTAGCGGCAATGAGCAGTTCTTC
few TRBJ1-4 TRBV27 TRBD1 CASSGTGDEKLFF TGTGCCAGCAGCGGGACAGGGGATGAAAAACTGTTTTTT
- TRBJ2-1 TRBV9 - CASSGTAVNEQFF TGTGCCAGCAGCGGAACTGCCGTCAATGAGCAGTTCTTC
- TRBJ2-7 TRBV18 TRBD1 CASSPTGAYEQYF TGTGCCAGCTCACCGACAGGGGCCTACGAGCAGTACTTC
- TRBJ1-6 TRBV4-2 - CASSQEYSNSPLHF TGTGCCAGCAGCCAAGAATACAGCAATTCACCCCTCCACTTT
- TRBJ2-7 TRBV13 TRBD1 CASSLVGTGIKYEQYF TGTGCCAGCAGCTTAGTAGGGACAGGGATAAAATACGAGCAGTACTTC
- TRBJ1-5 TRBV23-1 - CASSHFRQARQPQHF TGCGCCAGCAGTCACTTCAGACAGGCTAGACAGCCCCAGCATTTT